This T cell receptor (beta chain) was captured in a study of T cell responses to AZD1222 COVID-19 vaccine. Study-level information: Second-dose schedules of about 4 or about 12 weeks were combined. Study-wide results and limits: Samples come after the peak T cell response, not at day 14. Among AZD1222 vaccinees, only five or six were seropositive at baseline.

Of note for this clone: Its antigen is unknown.

Method: immunoSEQ multiplex PCR; TCRdb's copy keeps in-frame clones and lacks some. The profile shows around 100,000 clones, roughly 90% of them singletons. The sample consisted of peripheral blood, taken on day 0 of AZD1222 vaccination. The clonotype was recovered from an adult in good health.

CDR3 sequence reads: CATRNFYNEQFF. The CDR3 nucleotides are TGTGCCACGAGGAACTTCTACAATGAGCAGTTCTTC. The V and J genes are TRBV24-1 and TRBJ2-1; D unresolved. Germline CDR1 reads KGHDR; CDR2 reads SFDVKD. V lost 10 bases to trimming and J lost 3 bases, with 9 bases between them. The length of the CDR3 is 12 residues.